Included here is one TCR beta chain sequence, with context. This clone's antigen is unknown. The record has no base qualities; no much larger clone is one base away. This sample was sequenced with an Illumina NovaSeq 6000. TCRalpha and TCRbeta cDNA libraries were constructed by 5'RACE with constant-segment primers, with sample barcodes and unique molecular identifiers being introduced. RNA was extracted from every sample with Trizol reagent. Libraries were amplified in two PCR steps, with a second sample barcode and Illumina TruSeq adapters added in the second step. Sequencing of libraries was performed on an Illumina NovaSeq with 2 x 150 bp paired-end reads. Regarding the original processing steps: Reads were demultiplexed and collapsed into UMI-guided consensus sequences with migec v1.2.7. With mixcr v2.1.11, UMI consensuses were aligned to TRA and TRB V and J templates and assembled into clonotypes. Expanded or contracted clonotypes were those called significant by both edgeR and NoisET, with noise models trained on biological replicates. For edgeR calls, a false discovery rate-adjusted p below 0.01 and a log2 fold-change threshold of 1 were applied. As an exploratory analysis of dynamics, PCA with hierarchical clustering was applied to max-normalized trajectories of the 1000 most abundant clonotypes. The CD4 or CD8 phenotype of responding clones was assigned using the separately sequenced CD4+ and CD8+ repertoires. The raw public reads went through TCRdb reprocessing: fastp at Q25, MiXCR clone calling, in-frame beta chains kept. Rows are unified per CDR3 protein, each entry keeping the most common DNA and genes. The V and J calls follow TCRdb's processing rather than the paper's. Within this sample are about 470,000 distinct CDR3 sequences, with 15% to 20% of them counted one time only. The biggest ten clones account for 9% to 15% of the sample.

The sample belongs to a study of T-cell memory formation after mild COVID-19 (dated by TCRdb to about 2021). The study in broad terms: TCR sequence clusters from the two donors were largely donor specific. In a couple of donors, T-cell clones that expanded and contracted after mild COVID-19 were tracked by sequencing TCRalpha and TCRbeta repertoires over time. Two young, previously healthy adult volunteers made up the cohort, one male and one female. Study-wide conclusions, independent of this receptor: The study included only a couple of mild cases, and larger cohorts that include severe cases with pre-infection samples were judged to be necessary. Some responding clones were detected in pre-infection memory, suggesting pre-existing cross-reactive memory T cells joined the SARS-CoV-2 response. Balanced CD4/CD8 phenotypes were observed for clones contracting from day 15 to 85, whereas a bias towards CD4+ was observed for a second wave of clones expanding from day 15 to 37. SARS-CoV-2 specificity was not confirmed for the second-wave clones peaking on day 37. Contracting CD4+ clones were found mainly in CM and EM memory subsets, while CD8+ clones were enriched in EMRA.

Counted from cysteine to phenylalanine, this CDR3 has 15 amino acids. Only CDR3 DNA is held: 45 bases, read in frame from base 1. The germline V gene gives CDR1 as MNHNS and CDR2 as SASEGT. The V end gives up 2 bases and the J end 7 bases, leaving 4 bases in the junction not matched to a gene. PBMCs were isolated by Ficoll-Paque density gradient centrifugation. The sample consisted of PBMCs or a T cell subset sorted from them (not recorded which). The receptor chain draws on TRBV6-1 and TRBJ1-6; 8 of the junction bases match TRBD1. The clonotype was recovered from an adult woman who had mild COVID-19 (a few samples of this study predate the infection). The sample titles of this study are shuffled in the database, so cell type and time point are left out; the donor was told from shared clones. The CDR3: CASSEWTGWNSPLHF. The DNA sequence is as follows: TGTGCCAGCAGTGAATGGACAGGGTGGAATTCACCCCTCCACTTT.